These 28 T cell receptor beta chains originate from one sample sequenced in a study. TCRdb fed the RT-PCR reads into MiXCR, producing one record per CDR3 protein. This sample yields about 680,000 distinct CDR3 sequences, of which 12% to 15% are seen a single time; 3.6% belongs to the top ten. Sequenced input: memory CD4+ T cells from blood. Receptors were obtained from a female donor in good health, serving as a healthy control.

This chain joins TRBV5-1 and TRBJ1-1; D is unclear. This CDR3 comprises 15 residues. V was trimmed by 7 bases and J by 0 bases, leaving 16 bases between them. Germline lookup yields CDR1 SGHRS and CDR2 YFSETQ. The CDR3 bases are TGCGCCAGCTCCGGCAGAGGGTCGGTGAACACTGAAGCTTTCTTT. Its protein product is CASSGRGSVNTEAFF.

The sample holds many counts of this clonotype. The V gene is TRBV29-1, the J gene TRBJ1-1, with D maybe TRBD1 (6 bases). Germline CDR1 is SQVTM and CDR2 is ANQGSEA. Between the trimmed V and J ends, which lost 1 base and 7 bases, there was a span of 13 bases. The CDR3 totals 13 residues. The CDR3 loop is CSVEASGGLEAFF. The CDR3 DNA follows: TGCAGCGTTGAAGCTTCGGGGGGCCTTGAAGCTTTCTTT. Drawing the rest from reference TRBV29-1 and TRBJ1-1, the complete variable domain is SAVISQKPSRDICQRGTSLTIQCQVDSQVTMMFWYRQQPGQSLTLIATANQGSEATYESGFVIDKFPISRPNLTFSTLTVSNMSPEDSSIYLCSVEASGGLEAFFGQGTRLTVV.

This rearrangement joins TRBV7-9 to TRBJ2-1, with 7 nucleotides matching TRBD1. The CDR3 runs 17 residues. Germline assignment: CDR1 SEHNR and CDR2 FQNEAQ (reference sequence). V shed 4 bases, J shed 1 base, and the junction held 10 bases outside the gene matches. The CDR3 DNA is TGTGCCAGCAGCTCTAATACAGGGGTTAGATCCTACAATGAGCAGTTCTTC. It codes for CASSSNTGVRSYNEQFF.

This clonotype was counted between two and nine times. The chain combines TRBV4-3 with TRBJ1-3; D is unclear. This CDR3 is 14 amino acids long. Germline V gives CDR1 LGHNA, CDR2 YSLEER. V lost 4 bases and J lost 0, with 7 bases in between. The CDR3 loop is CASSLQTSGNTIYF. CDR3 sequence (DNA): TGCGCCAGCAGCCTCCAGACCTCTGGAAACACCATATATTTT.

This clonotype appeared a few times. J is TRBJ1-5 and V is TRBV7-2; 8 bases fit TRBD1. Trimming cost V 0 bases and J 12 bases; bases outside gene matches: 4. The germline V gene has CDR1 SGHTA and CDR2 FQGNSA. The CDR3 sequence is 13 residues long. CDR3 sequence: CASSLAGQGNQHF. As DNA, the CDR3 is TGTGCCAGCAGCTTAGCCGGACAGGGCAACCAGCATTTT.

The gene calls are TRBV7-8 and TRBJ1-4; D may be TRBD1 (6 bases). CDR1 and CDR2 (germline): SGHVS, FQNEAQ. The CDR3 length is 14 residues. Deletions cut 6 bases from V and 8 bases from J, with 16 bases between. In nucleotides, the CDR3 is TGTGCCAGCAGTAAGAACAGGGTTGAGGAAAAACTGTTTTTT. Encoded protein: CASSKNRVEEKLFF.

The rearrangement links TRBV12-3 or TRBV12-4 to TRBJ1-5, with D uncertain. CDR3 length equals 15 residues. Trimming cost V 1 base and J 5 bases, with 12 bases left between them. The CDR3 DNA sequence: TGTGCCAGCAGTTTAGGACACCCGTCTTATCAGCCCCAGCATTTT. Encoded protein: CASSLGHPSYQPQHF.

The V call is TRBV11-2, the J call TRBJ2-1, with TRBD2 identical over 9 bases. Germline V lookup: CDR1 SGHAT, CDR2 FQNNGV. CDR3 length: 15 amino acids. V was pared by 2 bases and J by 9 bases, with 8 bases of the junction left unmatched. The CDR3 spells CASSLLAGGNGEQFF. The CDR3 DNA reads TGTGCCAGCAGCTTACTGGCGGGAGGGAACGGTGAGCAGTTCTTC.

This clonotype showed up many times. The chain is built from TRBV7-3 and TRBJ2-5; D is perhaps TRBD1 (6 bases). With 9 bases removed from V and 1 base from J, the gap between germline ends came to 12 bases. The CDR3 spans 13 residues. Germline loops: CDR1 SGHTA, CDR2 FQGTGA. The CDR3 sequence: CASGAGAQETQYF. The CDR3 nucleotides are TGTGCCAGTGGGGCAGGGGCCCAAGAGACCCAGTACTTC.

Remarks on this clonotype: A much more abundant neighbour one base away suggests this may be a read error. The V gene is TRBV29-1, the J gene TRBJ2-2, with 14 positions matching TRBD2. Germline V CDR1 and CDR2: SQVTM, ANQGSEA. CDR3 length: 16 residues. V gave up 8 bases and J gave up 3 bases; unmatched junction bases: 8. CDR3 DNA sequence: TGCAGCAGAGCCGGGACTAGCGGGAGCGACACCGGGGAGCTGTTTTTT. Its protein product is CSRAGTSGSDTGELFF.

As concerns this clonotype: Given a much more abundant clone one base away, this may be a read error. The chain employs TRBV6-2 or TRBV6-3 and TRBJ2-1, with D perhaps matching TRBD2 (6 bases). Germline CDR1 reads MNHEY; CDR2 reads SVGEGT. CDR3 size: 15 residues. The ends were cut back, 5 bases at V and 10 bases at J, with 21 bases in the middle. In nucleotides, the CDR3 is TGTGCCAGCAGTCCACGAGGGCGGGGCACCTACGAGCAGTTCTTC. Protein product: CASSPRGRGTYEQFF.

This clonotype was observed a handful of times. The chain combines TRBV10-3 with TRBJ2-1; the match to TRBD1 covers 8 bases. CDR3 size: 14 residues. Germline V gene lookup returns CDR1 ENHRY and CDR2 SYGVKD. J lost 5 bases, V lost 10 bases, and 10 bases had no gene match. The CDR3 sequence: CATQLTGVNNEQFF. The CDR3 nucleotides read TGTGCCACCCAGCTGACAGGGGTAAACAATGAGCAGTTCTTC.

This clonotype was seen ten or more times. The chain employs TRBV7-9 and TRBJ2-7; no firm D call. Germline CDR1 and CDR2: SEHNR and FQNEAQ (reference sequence). CDR3 length: 14 amino acids. V lost 3 bases and J 0 bases, leaving 9 bases between the germline ends. The DNA of the CDR3 is TGTGCCAGCAGCTTCTACGGTCGCTCCTACGAGCAGTACTTC. It codes for CASSFYGRSYEQYF.

This clonotype was seen a few times. This chain links TRBV9 with TRBJ2-7; 8 bases are a match to TRBD2. Germline trimming cut 3 bases from V and 6 bases from J; bases unmatched to any gene: 8. The CDR3 length is 14 residues. The V gene's germline CDR1 is SGDLS and CDR2 YYNGEE. The CDR3 nucleotides are TGTGCCAGCAGCGGGACTAGCACTTCTGCCGAGCAGTACTTC. Protein: CASSGTSTSAEQYF.

The V and J genes are TRBV5-1 and TRBJ2-7; 13 nucleotides align to TRBD2. The germline gives CDR1 SGHRS, CDR2 YFSETQ. V shed 4 bases and J 3 bases; nucleotides not matched to a gene: 7. The CDR3 totals 16 residues. The CDR3 reads CASSAGTSGVIYEQYF. The CDR3 DNA sequence: TGCGCCAGCAGCGCCGGGACTAGCGGGGTTATCTACGAGCAGTACTTC.

The chain employs TRBV5-6 and TRBJ1-5; D gene uncertain. V lost 4 bases and J lost 8, with 19 bases in between. Looked up from germline, CDR1 is SGHDT and CDR2 is YYEEEE. The CDR3 spans 15 residues. The CDR3: CASSKRVSTREPQHF. Here the CDR3 DNA reads TGTGCCAGCAGCAAGCGTGTCAGTACGAGGGAGCCCCAGCATTTT.

This clonotype appeared many times. The chain uses TRBV7-2 and TRBJ2-7; maybe TRBD1 (6 bases). CDR1 and CDR2 from the germline V gene are SGHTA and FQGNSA. The CDR3 sequence is 13 residues long. Trimming cost V 5 bases and J 0 bases, with 8 bases left between them. CDR3 sequence: CASSQTGSYEQYF. The CDR3 DNA reads as TGTGCCAGCAGCCAGACAGGCTCCTACGAGCAGTACTTC.

This clonotype came up many times. The V and J genes are TRBV9 and TRBJ2-3; TRBD2 matches 11 bases. V lost 3 bases and J lost 1; bases outside the gene matches: 7. The CDR3 is made up of 17 amino acids. Germline V gene lookup returns CDR1 SGDLS and CDR2 YYNGEE. The CDR3 bases are TGTGCCAGCAGCGAGGGCCCACTAGCGGGGGGCACAGATACGCAGTATTTT. Encoded protein: CASSEGPLAGGTDTQYF.

J is TRBJ2-1 and V is TRBV19, with 9 bases fitting TRBD1. Trimming removed 4 bases from V and 7 bases from J; junction bases left unmatched: 8. The CDR3 consists of 15 residues. Germline-derived CDR1 and CDR2 are LNHDA and SQIVND (reference sequence). The CDR3 sequence is CASSTGQGFLNEQFF. As DNA, the CDR3 is TGTGCCAGTAGTACCGGACAGGGGTTTTTAAATGAGCAGTTCTTC.

This clonotype was found a few times. The chain links TRBV11-2 to TRBJ1-5; no reliable D call. Between the trimmed V and J ends, which lost 3 bases and 4 bases, there was a span of 10 bases. The CDR3 runs to 14 residues. Germline values: CDR1 SGHAT, CDR2 FQNNGV. CDR3 residues: CASSFTAANQPQHF. The CDR3 DNA sequence: TGTGCCAGCAGCTTTACGGCAGCTAATCAGCCCCAGCATTTT.

The chain employs TRBV5-1 and TRBJ1-1; D possibly corresponds to TRBD1 (6 bases). V was pared by 4 bases and J by 0 bases, with 16 bases between. CDR3 length: 16 residues. Germline V CDR1 and CDR2: SGHRS, YFSETQ. The chain's CDR3 is CASSRSPDSMNTEAFF. CDR3 nucleotides: TGCGCCAGCAGCCGGTCTCCGGACAGCATGAACACTGAAGCTTTCTTT.

The chain couples TRBV30 to TRBJ1-1, with D tentatively TRBD1 (6 bases). CDR3 length: 13 amino acids. The germline V and J ends were trimmed by 2 bases and 3 bases, with 10 bases remaining between them. CDR1 GTSNPN and CDR2 SVGIG come from the germline V gene (reference sequence). CDR3 sequence: CAWSTGMDTEAFF. The CDR3 DNA is TGTGCCTGGAGTACAGGGATGGACACTGAAGCTTTCTTT.

The rearrangement links TRBV7-2 to TRBJ2-3, with TRBD2 matching over 14 bases. Germline V lookup: CDR1 SGHTA, CDR2 FQGNSA. Germline trimming cut 5 bases from V and 1 base from J; bases unmatched to any gene: 14. The CDR3 has 20 amino acids. This chain's CDR3 is CASSPPLGTSGSRGTDTQYF. In DNA form, the CDR3 reads TGTGCCAGCAGCCCCCCGCTTGGGACTAGCGGGAGTAGGGGCACAGATACGCAGTATTTT.

This clonotype was recorded at least ten times. The gene calls are TRBV12-3 or TRBV12-4 and TRBJ1-1; D is undetermined. CDR3 length equals 13 residues. V was trimmed by 7 bases and J by 3 bases, leaving 12 bases between them. Written as DNA, the CDR3 is TGTGCCAGCACCTCCGGGGTGGACACTGAAGCTTTCTTT. Its translation: CASTSGVDTEAFF.

This clonotype has only one observation. The rearrangement links TRBV5-1 to TRBJ1-2; 7 nucleotides align to TRBD1. This CDR3 region has 15 residues. In germline, CDR1 is SGHRS, CDR2 YFSETQ. V gave up 2 bases and J gave up 8 bases; unmatched junction bases: 12. CDR3 sequence: CASSLGQDFYSGYTF. The CDR3 bases are TGCGCCAGCAGCTTAGGACAGGATTTCTATTCGGGCTACACCTTC.

Only a few counts were recorded for this clonotype. The chain carries TRBV12-3 or TRBV12-4 and TRBJ1-2; no clear D gene. The CDR3 is 13 amino acids. V shed 3 bases and J shed 3 bases, with 8 bases lying between them. CDR3 loop: CASSLHIDYGYTF. Written as DNA, the CDR3 is TGTGCCAGCAGTTTGCACATTGACTATGGCTACACCTTC.

The rearrangement links TRBV28 to TRBJ2-1, with 12 bases aligning to TRBD2. V lost 5 bases and J lost 6; bases outside the gene matches: 2. Germline CDR1 MDHEN, CDR2 SYDVKM. The CDR3 runs to 14 residues. The DNA for the CDR3 is TGTGCCAGCAGTCTAGCGGGAGGGATCAATGAGCAGTTCTTC. This codes for CASSLAGGINEQFF.

This clonotype was recorded at least ten times. This rearrangement joins TRBV12-3 or TRBV12-4 to TRBJ1-1; TRBD1 might be the D (6 bases). V lost 7 bases and J lost 1, with 13 bases in between. This CDR3 is built from 14 residues. CDR3 sequence reads: CASTGGQKNTEAFF. The CDR3 DNA is TGTGCCAGCACAGGAGGACAGAAGAACACTGAAGCTTTCTTT.